This record looks at one T cell receptor beta chain sequence and its context. What it binds is not known. Naive cells were sorted as CD45RO-, CCR7+, CD27+ and CD95-. This sample stems from a study of CXCR3-negative and CXCR3-positive naive CD8 T cells. Study-level findings and limits: Naive cells with CXCR3 showed TRB CDR3s that were more hydrophobic than those in CXCR3-negative naive cells. Memory cells showed distinct TRBV-TRBJ patterns, while the two naive subsets matched.

Each TRB cDNA library was prepared by 5' RACE (with UMI labels). TCRdb reprocessed the 5' RACE reads and reports one entry per CDR3 protein, with no DNA. This repertoire includes 90,000 to 100,000 distinct CDR3 sequences. Sequencing used naive CXCR3+ CD8+ T cells from blood. Subset: CD45RO-CCR7+CD27+CD95- naive CD8+ T cells expressing CXCR3 (TNR3+). This TCR derives from a human donor in good health. Some clones in this sample may be carry-over from other donors' samples.

The CDR3 is CASPNPGTTEETQYF. The chain joins TRBV7-9 to TRBJ2-5; checking the TCRdb D call of TRBD1 is not possible without DNA. The CDR3 covers 15 residues. From germline, CDR1 is SEHNR and CDR2 FQNEAQ (reference sequence). The variable domain in full, with the rest retrieved from reference TRBV7-9 and TRBJ2-5, is DTGVSQNPRHKITKRGQNVTFRCDPISEHNRLYWYRQTLGQGPEFLTYFQNEAQLEKSRLLSDRFSAERPKGSFSTLEIQRTEQGDSAMYLCASPNPGTTEETQYFGPGTRLLVL.